This T cell receptor (beta chain) was identified in a study of T-cell reconstitution after alpha-beta-depleted transplantation in children. The germline V and J ends were trimmed by 3 bases and 4 bases, with 15 bases remaining between them. This CDR3 region has 14 residues. Germline V CDR1 and CDR2: SQVTM, ANQGSEA. A few counts support this clonotype. Unique molecular identifiers featured in how the TCRbeta library was prepared. Each CDR3 protein gets one entry after TCRdb re-called the PCR reads with MiXCR. The sample carries about 500,000 distinct CDR3 sequences, 11% recorded once. The V and J genes are TRBV29-1 and TRBJ1-2; D not resolved. The source material was PBMCs, mostly from graft donor cells, sampled 180 days after TCRalphabeta/CD19-depleted stem cell transplant. The sequence derives from a female patient aged 2-15 years who had a stem cell transplant for aplastic anemia, so the T cells may come from the graft donor. This CDR3 is CSVEGIQDSYGYTF. CDR3 bases: TGCAGCGTTGAGGGGATCCAGGATTCCTATGGCTACACCTTC. The complete variable domain, with remaining parts taken from reference TRBV29-1 and TRBJ1-2, reads SAVISQKPSRDICQRGTSLTIQCQVDSQVTMMFWYRQQPGQSLTLIATANQGSEATYESGFVIDKFPISRPNLTFSTLTVSNMSPEDSSIYLCSVEGIQDSYGYTFGSGTRLTVV.